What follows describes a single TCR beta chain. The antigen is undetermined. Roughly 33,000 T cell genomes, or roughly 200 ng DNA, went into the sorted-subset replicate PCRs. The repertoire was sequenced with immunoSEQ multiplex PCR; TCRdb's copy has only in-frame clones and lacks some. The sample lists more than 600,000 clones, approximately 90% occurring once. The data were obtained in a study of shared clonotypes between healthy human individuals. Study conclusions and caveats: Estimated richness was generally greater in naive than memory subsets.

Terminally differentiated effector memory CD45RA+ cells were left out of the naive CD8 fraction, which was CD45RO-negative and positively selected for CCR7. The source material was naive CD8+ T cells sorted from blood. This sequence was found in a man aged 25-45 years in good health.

For the CDR3, the DNA is TGTGCCAGCAGCCAGCCATTTGGGCGGGAGTGCGACAATGAGCAGTTCTTC. This translates into CASSQPFGRECDNEQFF. J is TRBJ2-1 and V is TRBV14; 7 positions agree with TRBD2. CDR1 is SGHDN and CDR2 is FVKESK in the germline V gene. The trim removed 3 bases at V and 5 bases at J, leaving 13 bases unmatched. The CDR3 is made up of 17 amino acids.